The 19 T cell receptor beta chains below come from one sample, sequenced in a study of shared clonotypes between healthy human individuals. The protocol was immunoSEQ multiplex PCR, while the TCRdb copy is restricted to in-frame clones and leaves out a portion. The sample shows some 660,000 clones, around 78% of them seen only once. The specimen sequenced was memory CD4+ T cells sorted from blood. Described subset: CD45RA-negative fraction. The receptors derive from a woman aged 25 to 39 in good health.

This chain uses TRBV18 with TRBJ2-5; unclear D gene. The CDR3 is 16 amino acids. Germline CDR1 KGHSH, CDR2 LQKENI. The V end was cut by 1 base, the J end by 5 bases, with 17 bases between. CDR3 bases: TGTGCCAGCTCACCACGGGCCGCGGCGGTGGGGGAGACCCAGTACTTC. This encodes CASSPRAAAVGETQYF.

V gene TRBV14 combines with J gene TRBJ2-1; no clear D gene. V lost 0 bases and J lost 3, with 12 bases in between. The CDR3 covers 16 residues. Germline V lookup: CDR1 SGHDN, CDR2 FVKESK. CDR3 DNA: TGTGCCAGCAGCCAAGATAGGATTACAGTCTACAATGAGCAGTTCTTC. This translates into CASSQDRITVYNEQFF.

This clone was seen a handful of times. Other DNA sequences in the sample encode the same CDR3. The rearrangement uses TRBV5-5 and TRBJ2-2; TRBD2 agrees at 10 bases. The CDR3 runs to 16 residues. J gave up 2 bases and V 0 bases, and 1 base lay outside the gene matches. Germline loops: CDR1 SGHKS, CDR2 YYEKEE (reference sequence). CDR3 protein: CASSLVLAGNTGELFF. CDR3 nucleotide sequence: TGTGCCAGCAGCTTGGTACTAGCGGGAAACACCGGGGAGCTGTTTTTT.

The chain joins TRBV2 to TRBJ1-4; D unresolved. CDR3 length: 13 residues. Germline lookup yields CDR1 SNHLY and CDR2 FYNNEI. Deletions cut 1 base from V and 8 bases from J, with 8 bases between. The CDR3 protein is CASSEGVGEKLFF. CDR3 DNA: TGTGCCAGCAGTGAAGGGGTGGGGGAAAAACTGTTTTTT.

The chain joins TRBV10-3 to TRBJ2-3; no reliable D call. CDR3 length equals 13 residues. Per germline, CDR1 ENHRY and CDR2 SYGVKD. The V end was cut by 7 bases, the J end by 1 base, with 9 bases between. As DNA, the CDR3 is TGTGCCATCAAACCCGAAGGCACAGATACGCAGTATTTT. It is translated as CAIKPEGTDTQYF.

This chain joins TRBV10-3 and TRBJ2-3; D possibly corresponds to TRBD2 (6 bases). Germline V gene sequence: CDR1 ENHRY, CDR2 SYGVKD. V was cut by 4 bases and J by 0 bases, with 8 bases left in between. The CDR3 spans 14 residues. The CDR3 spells CAISVAASTDTQYF. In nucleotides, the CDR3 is TGTGCCATCAGTGTAGCGGCTAGCACAGATACGCAGTATTTT.

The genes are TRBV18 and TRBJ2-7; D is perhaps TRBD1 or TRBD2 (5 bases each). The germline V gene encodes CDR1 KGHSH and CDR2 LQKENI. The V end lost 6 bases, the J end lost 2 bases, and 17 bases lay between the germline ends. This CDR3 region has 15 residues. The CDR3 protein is CASSRAGDPAYEQYF. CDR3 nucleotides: TGTGCCAGCTCGCGCGCCGGGGACCCCGCCTACGAGCAGTACTTC.

CDR3 sequence reads: CASSTSGIHEQYF. As DNA, the CDR3 is TGTGCCAGCAGCACCAGTGGGATCCACGAGCAGTACTTC. This rearrangement joins TRBV27 to TRBJ2-5; unclear D gene. With the DNA end fitting TRBJ2-7 better, the J assignment may be wrong. Germline V gives CDR1 MNHEY, CDR2 SMNVEV (reference sequence). The CDR3 runs to 13 residues.

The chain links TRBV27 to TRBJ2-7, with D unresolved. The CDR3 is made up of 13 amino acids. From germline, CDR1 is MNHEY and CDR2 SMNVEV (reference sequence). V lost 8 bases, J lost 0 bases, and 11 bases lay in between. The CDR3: CASGTLSSYEQYF. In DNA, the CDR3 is TGTGCCAGCGGTACACTAAGCTCCTACGAGCAGTACTTC.

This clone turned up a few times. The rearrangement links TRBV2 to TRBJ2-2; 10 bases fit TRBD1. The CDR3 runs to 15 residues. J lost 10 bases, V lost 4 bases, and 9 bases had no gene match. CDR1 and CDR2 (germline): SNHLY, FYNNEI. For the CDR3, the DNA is TGTGCCAGCAGTGGTGAAGGGACAGGGGTGGAGGAGCTGTTTTTT. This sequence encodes CASSGEGTGVEELFF.

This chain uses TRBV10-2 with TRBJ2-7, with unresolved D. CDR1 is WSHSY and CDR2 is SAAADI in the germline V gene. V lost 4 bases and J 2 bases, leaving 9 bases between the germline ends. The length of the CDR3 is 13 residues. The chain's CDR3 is CASSAQSPYEQYF. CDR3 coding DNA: TGCGCCAGCAGTGCCCAATCTCCCTACGAGCAGTACTTC.

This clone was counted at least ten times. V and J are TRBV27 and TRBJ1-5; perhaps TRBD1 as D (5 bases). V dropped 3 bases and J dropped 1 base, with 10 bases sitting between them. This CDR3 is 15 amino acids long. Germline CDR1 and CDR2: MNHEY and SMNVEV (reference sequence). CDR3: CASSFRGGSNQPQHF. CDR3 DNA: TGTGCCAGCAGTTTCCGGGGGGGGAGCAATCAGCCCCAGCATTTT.

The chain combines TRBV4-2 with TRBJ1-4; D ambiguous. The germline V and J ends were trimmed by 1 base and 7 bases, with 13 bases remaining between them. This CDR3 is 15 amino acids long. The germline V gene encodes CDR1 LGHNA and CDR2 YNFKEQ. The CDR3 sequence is CASSQGGGQSEKLFF. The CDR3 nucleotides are TGTGCCAGCAGCCAAGGCGGAGGTCAGAGTGAAAAACTGTTTTTT.

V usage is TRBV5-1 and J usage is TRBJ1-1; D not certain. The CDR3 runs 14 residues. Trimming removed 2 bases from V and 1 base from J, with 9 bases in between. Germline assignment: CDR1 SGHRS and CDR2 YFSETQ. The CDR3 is CASSLEYGNTEAFF. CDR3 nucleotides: TGCGCCAGCAGCTTAGAGTATGGGAACACTGAAGCTTTCTTT.

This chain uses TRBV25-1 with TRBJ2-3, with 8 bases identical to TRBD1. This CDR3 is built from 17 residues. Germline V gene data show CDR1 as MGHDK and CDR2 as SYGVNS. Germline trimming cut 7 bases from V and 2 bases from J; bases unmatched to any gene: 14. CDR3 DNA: TGTGCCAGCAAAGAGACAGGGGCGACCCCCCCCACAGATACGCAGTATTTT. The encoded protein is CASKETGATPPTDTQYF.

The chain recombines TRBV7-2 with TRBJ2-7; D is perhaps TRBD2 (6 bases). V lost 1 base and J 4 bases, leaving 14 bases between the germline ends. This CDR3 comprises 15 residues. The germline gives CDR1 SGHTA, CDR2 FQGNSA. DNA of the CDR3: TGTGCCAGCAGCTTAGTAATTAGCGGTGCGTACGAGCAGTACTTC. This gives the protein CASSLVISGAYEQYF.

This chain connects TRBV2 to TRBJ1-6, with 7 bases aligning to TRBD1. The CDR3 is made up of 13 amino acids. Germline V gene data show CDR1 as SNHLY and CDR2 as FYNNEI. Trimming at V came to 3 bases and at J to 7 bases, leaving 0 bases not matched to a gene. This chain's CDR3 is CASSDRGNSPLHF. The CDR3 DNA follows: TGTGCCAGCAGTGACAGGGGGAATTCACCCCTCCACTTT.

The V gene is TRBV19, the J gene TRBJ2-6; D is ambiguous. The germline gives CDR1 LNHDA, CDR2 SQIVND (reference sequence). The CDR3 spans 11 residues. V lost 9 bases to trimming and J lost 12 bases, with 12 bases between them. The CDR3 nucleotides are TGTGCCAGCCCGAACCTGTCCGTCCTGACTTTC. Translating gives CASPNLSVLTF.

The CDR3 loop is CASSLQGLGYTF. In DNA, the CDR3 is TGTGCCAGCAGCCTACAGGGTCTTGGCTACACCTTC. The V gene is TRBV28, the J gene TRBJ1-2; D possibly corresponds to TRBD1 (6 bases). Germline-derived CDR1 and CDR2 are MDHEN and SYDVKM. Trimming left V 6 bases short and J 7 bases short, with 12 bases between. CDR3 length: 12 residues.